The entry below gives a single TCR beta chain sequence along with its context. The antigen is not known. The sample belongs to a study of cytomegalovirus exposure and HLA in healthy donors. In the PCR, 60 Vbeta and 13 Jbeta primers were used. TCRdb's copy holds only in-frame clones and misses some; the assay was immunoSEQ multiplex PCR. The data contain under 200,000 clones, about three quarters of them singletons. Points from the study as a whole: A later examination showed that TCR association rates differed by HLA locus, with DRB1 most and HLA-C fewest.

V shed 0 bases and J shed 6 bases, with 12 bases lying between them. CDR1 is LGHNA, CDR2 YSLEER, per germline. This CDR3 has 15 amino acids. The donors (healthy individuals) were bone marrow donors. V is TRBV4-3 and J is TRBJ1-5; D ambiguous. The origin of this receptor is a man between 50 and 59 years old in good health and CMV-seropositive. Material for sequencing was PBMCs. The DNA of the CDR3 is TGCGCCAGCAGCCAAGATGGCGGAGGGTCTCAGCCCCAGCATTTT. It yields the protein CASSQDGGGSQPQHF.